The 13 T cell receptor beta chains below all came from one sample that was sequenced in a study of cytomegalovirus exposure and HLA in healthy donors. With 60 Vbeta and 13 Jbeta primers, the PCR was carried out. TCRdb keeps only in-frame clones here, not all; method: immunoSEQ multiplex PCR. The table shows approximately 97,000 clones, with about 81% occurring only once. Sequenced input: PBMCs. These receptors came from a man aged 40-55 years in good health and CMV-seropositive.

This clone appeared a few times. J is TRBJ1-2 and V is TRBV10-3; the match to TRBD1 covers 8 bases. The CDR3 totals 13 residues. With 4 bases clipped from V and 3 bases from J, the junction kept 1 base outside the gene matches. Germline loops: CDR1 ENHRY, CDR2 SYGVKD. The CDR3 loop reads CAISADRDYGYTF. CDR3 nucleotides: TGTGCCATCAGTGCGGACAGGGACTATGGCTACACCTTC.

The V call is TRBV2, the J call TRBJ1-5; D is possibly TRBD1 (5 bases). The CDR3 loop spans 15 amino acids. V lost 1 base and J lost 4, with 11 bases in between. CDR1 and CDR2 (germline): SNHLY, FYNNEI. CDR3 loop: CASSEVQGANQPQHF. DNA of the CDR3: TGTGCCAGCAGTGAAGTGCAGGGTGCAAATCAGCCCCAGCATTTT.

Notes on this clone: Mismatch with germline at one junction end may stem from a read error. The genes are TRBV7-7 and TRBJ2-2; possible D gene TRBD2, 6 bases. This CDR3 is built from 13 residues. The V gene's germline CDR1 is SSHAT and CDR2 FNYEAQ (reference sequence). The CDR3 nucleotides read TGTGCTAGCAGCTCGTCCGGGGGCGGGGAGCTGTTTTTT. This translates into CASSSSGGGELFF.

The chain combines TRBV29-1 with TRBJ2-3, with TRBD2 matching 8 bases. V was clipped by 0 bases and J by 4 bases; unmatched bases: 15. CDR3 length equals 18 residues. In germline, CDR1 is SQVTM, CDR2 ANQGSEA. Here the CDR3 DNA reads TGCAGCGTTGAAGACTTGGTCGGAACGGGGGGGGTAGCAGATACGCAGTATTTT. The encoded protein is CSVEDLVGTGGVADTQYF.

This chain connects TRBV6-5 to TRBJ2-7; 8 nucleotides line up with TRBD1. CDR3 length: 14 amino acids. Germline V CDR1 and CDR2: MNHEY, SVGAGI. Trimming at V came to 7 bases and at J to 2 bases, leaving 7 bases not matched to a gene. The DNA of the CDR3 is TGTGCCAGCACCCTCGGGACAGGACCCTACGAGCAGTACTTC. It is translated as CASTLGTGPYEQYF.

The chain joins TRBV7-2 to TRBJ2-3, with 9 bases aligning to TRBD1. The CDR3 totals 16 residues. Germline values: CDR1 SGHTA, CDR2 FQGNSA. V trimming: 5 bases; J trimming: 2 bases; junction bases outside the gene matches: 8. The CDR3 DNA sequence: TGTGCCAGCAGCCATCGACAGGGGGTTTCCACAGATACGCAGTATTTT. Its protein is CASSHRQGVSTDTQYF.

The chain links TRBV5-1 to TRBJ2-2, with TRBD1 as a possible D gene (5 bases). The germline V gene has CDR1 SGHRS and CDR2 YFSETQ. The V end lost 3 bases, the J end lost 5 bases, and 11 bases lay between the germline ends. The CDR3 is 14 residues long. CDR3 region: CASSSRVETGELFF. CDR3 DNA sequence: TGCGCCAGCAGCTCCAGGGTTGAGACCGGGGAGCTGTTTTTT.

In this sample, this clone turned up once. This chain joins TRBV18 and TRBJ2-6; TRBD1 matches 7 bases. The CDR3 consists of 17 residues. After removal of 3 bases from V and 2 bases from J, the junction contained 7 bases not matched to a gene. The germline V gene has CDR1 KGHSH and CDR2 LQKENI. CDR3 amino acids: CASSPRQGKTGANVLTF. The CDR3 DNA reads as TGTGCCAGCTCACCGAGACAGGGTAAGACTGGGGCCAACGTCCTGACTTTC.

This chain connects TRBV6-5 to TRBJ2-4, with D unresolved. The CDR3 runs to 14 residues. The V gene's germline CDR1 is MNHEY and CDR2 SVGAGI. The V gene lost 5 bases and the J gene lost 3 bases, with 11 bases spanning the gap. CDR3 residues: CASSPGSRKNIQYF. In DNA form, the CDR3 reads TGTGCCAGCAGTCCAGGTAGTCGCAAAAACATTCAGTACTTC.

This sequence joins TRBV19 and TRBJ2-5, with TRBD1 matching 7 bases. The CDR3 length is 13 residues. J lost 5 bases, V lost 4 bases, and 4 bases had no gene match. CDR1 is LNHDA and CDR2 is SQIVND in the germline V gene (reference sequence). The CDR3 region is CASSTGGWETQYF. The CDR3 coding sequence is TGTGCCAGTAGTACAGGGGGTTGGGAGACCCAGTACTTC.

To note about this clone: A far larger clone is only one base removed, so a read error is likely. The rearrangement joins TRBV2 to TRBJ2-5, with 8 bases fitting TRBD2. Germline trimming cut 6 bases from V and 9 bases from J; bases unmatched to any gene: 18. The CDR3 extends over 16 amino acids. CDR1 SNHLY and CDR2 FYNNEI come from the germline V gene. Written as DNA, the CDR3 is TGTGCCAGCAGCTTAGGTGGTAGCGGGGAGGATAGGGCCCAGTACTTC. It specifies CASSLGGSGEDRAQYF. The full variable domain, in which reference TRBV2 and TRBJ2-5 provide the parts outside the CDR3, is EPEVTQTPSHQVTQMGQEVILRCVPISNHLYFYWYRQILGQKVEFLVSFYNNEISEKSEIFDDQFSVERPDGSNFTLKIRSTKLEDSAMYFCASSLGGSGEDRAQYFGPGTRLLVL.

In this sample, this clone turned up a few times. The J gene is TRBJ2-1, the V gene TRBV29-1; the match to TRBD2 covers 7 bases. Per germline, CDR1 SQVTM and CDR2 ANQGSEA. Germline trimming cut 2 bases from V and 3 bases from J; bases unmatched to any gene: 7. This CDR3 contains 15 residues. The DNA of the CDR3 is TGCAGCGTTGAAAAGTTGGGGGGGATCTACAATGAGCAGTTCTTC. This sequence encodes CSVEKLGGIYNEQFF.

The DNA of the CDR3 is TGTGCCAGCAGCAAAGTTACAGGAAAACTGTTTTTT. Translated, it gives CASSKVTGKLFF. V gene TRBV14 combines with J gene TRBJ1-4; D is possibly TRBD1 (5 bases). The ends were cut back, 5 bases at V and 10 bases at J, with 11 bases in the middle. The CDR3 has 12 amino acids. The germline CDR1 and CDR2 sequences are SGHDN and FVKESK.